Below are 12 T cell receptor beta chains sequenced from a single sample in a study of Ad26.COV2.S vaccination and SARS-CoV-2 variants. The treatment is: roughly 20 received Ad26.COV2.S at low or high dose, single or two shots; roughly five received placebo; per-sample allocation not given. Sampling was done on day 63 after the first vaccine or placebo injection. TCRdb keeps only in-frame clones here, not all; method: immunoSEQ multiplex PCR. The data hold about 680,000 clones, with 89% observed a single time. The sequences come from peripheral blood, collected in a trial of Ad26.COV2.S vaccine versus placebo. These receptors were taken from a person between 18 and 65 years old who received the Ad26.COV2.S COVID-19 vaccine or a placebo.

In regard to this clone: Other DNA sequences within the sample encode an identical CDR3. This chain joins TRBV29-1 and TRBJ2-7; a possible D gene is TRBD1 (7 bases). V was clipped by 4 bases and J by 4 bases, with 11 bases between them. The CDR3 consists of 12 residues. The germline V gene has CDR1 SQVTM and CDR2 ANQGSEA. CDR3 amino acids: CSVAGGPYEQYF. Written as DNA, the CDR3 is TGCAGCGTTGCAGGGGGGCCATACGAGCAGTACTTC.

V usage is TRBV7-9 and J usage is TRBJ2-1, with 10 positions matching TRBD2. Unmatched junction bases numbered 3, after V lost 1 base and J lost 6 bases. Germline assignment: CDR1 SEHNR and CDR2 FQNEAQ (reference sequence). This CDR3 spans 15 amino acids. The CDR3 DNA reads TGTGCCAGCAGCTTAGGGGGACTAGCGAGCAATGAGCAGTTCTTC. It encodes CASSLGGLASNEQFF.

The chain links TRBV2 to TRBJ2-2, with D uncertain. Germline V lookup: CDR1 SNHLY, CDR2 FYNNEI. This CDR3 region has 13 residues. V lost 6 bases, J lost 4 bases, and 9 bases lay in between. The CDR3 region has the DNA TGTGCCAGCAGACCAGACATCACCGGGGAGCTGTTTTTT. Its translation is CASRPDITGELFF. Drawing the rest from reference TRBV2 and TRBJ2-2, the complete variable domain is EPEVTQTPSHQVTQMGQEVILRCVPISNHLYFYWYRQILGQKVEFLVSFYNNEISEKSEIFDDQFSVERPDGSNFTLKIRSTKLEDSAMYFCASRPDITGELFFGEGSRLTVL.

This chain uses TRBV28 with TRBJ1-4; a weak D match, TRBD1 (5 bases). This CDR3 region has 12 residues. Trimming took off 6 bases at V and 8 bases at J, with 10 bases between the two ends. Germline V gene sequence: CDR1 MDHEN, CDR2 SYDVKM. The CDR3 protein is CASSGGEEKLFF. CDR3 sequence (DNA): TGTGCCAGCAGCGGGGGGGAGGAAAAACTGTTTTTT.

The chain joins TRBV19 to TRBJ2-7; no firm D call. Trimming left V 0 bases short and J 3 bases short, with 15 bases between. Germline V gene data show CDR1 as LNHDA and CDR2 as SQIVND (reference sequence). CDR3 length: 16 amino acids. CDR3 nucleotides: TGTGCCAGTAGTATAGATCTCGAGACATGGATCTACGAGCAGTACTTC. This gives the protein CASSIDLETWIYEQYF.

J is TRBJ2-7 and V is TRBV18; possibly TRBD2 for D (7 bases). Trimming pared 0 bases from V and 4 bases from J, leaving 13 bases between. This CDR3 is built from 15 residues. The germline gives CDR1 KGHSH, CDR2 LQKENI. The CDR3 region is CASSPPAGRGYEQYF. In DNA form, the CDR3 reads TGTGCCAGCTCACCACCGGCGGGGAGGGGGTACGAGCAGTACTTC.

CDR3 amino acids: CSARETGGSREQYF. DNA for the CDR3: TGCAGTGCTCGTGAAACGGGAGGGTCTCGCGAGCAGTACTTC. The V call is TRBV20-1, the J call TRBJ2-7, with TRBD2 matching 8 bases. The junction had 12 bases not matched to a gene; V was cut back by 5 bases and J by 6 bases. The V gene's germline CDR1 is DFQATT and CDR2 SNEGSKA (reference sequence). This CDR3 contains 14 residues.

The rearrangement joins TRBV30 to TRBJ2-5, with D possibly matching TRBD2 (6 bases). CDR1 GTSNPN and CDR2 SVGIG come from the germline V gene (reference sequence). V shed 7 bases and J shed 4 bases, with 16 bases lying between them. The CDR3 consists of 13 residues. This CDR3 reads CAFSRDSRETQYF. In DNA, the CDR3 is TGTGCCTTCTCCCGGGACTCCCGAGAGACCCAGTACTTC.

V and J are TRBV7-9 and TRBJ2-7; the match to TRBD2 covers 7 bases. This CDR3 is 15 amino acids long. Germline-derived CDR1 and CDR2 are SEHNR and FQNEAQ (reference sequence). The trim removed 5 bases at V and 4 bases at J, leaving 11 bases unmatched. The CDR3 sequence is CASSPNAGVSYEQYF. CDR3 nucleotide sequence: TGTGCCAGCAGCCCAAACGCGGGAGTGTCATACGAGCAGTACTTC.

This chain links TRBV6-2 or TRBV6-3 with TRBJ2-7; 10 bases map to TRBD1. The CDR3 contains 16 residues. Germline CDR1 and CDR2: MNHEY and SVGEGT. V lost 2 bases to trimming and J lost 0 bases; unmatched junction nucleotides: 4. The CDR3 DNA reads TGTGCCAGCAGTTACGGGACAGGGGTTCTCTCCTACGAGCAGTACTTC. It specifies CASSYGTGVLSYEQYF.

The chain employs TRBV18 and TRBJ1-2; no definite D call. V was trimmed by 6 bases and J by 4 bases, leaving 15 bases between them. The CDR3 is 14 amino acids. Per the germline V gene, CDR1 is KGHSH and CDR2 is LQKENI. The DNA of the CDR3 is TGTGCCAGCTCGCCCCAGGAAACGAGCTATGGCTACACCTTC. This codes for CASSPQETSYGYTF.

The rearrangement joins TRBV19 to TRBJ1-4; weak D call: TRBD1 (5 bases). The V end lost 7 bases, the J end lost 4 bases, and 10 bases lay between the germline ends. This CDR3 contains 13 residues. Germline V gives CDR1 LNHDA, CDR2 SQIVND (reference sequence). Here the CDR3 reads CASTPTDNEKLFF. The CDR3 DNA follows: TGTGCCAGTACCCCGACAGATAATGAAAAACTGTTTTTT.